The next 2 T cell receptor beta chains were all read from a single sample in a study of type 1 and type 2 diabetes patients listed by TCRdb under 2016. The sample was run on an Illumina MiSeq. TCRbeta CDR3 amplification used genomic DNA from the sorted T cell subsets as template. The TCRbeta CDR3 region was amplified by multiplex PCR with 30 forward and 13 reverse primers. Using fastp at Q25 and MiXCR, TCRdb reprocessed the public reads and kept productive beta chains. Each CDR3 protein appears once, grouped with its most common genes and DNA. This sample is represented by fewer than 350,000 distinct CDR3 sequences; approximately 50% of them were singletons. Of the sample, 12% to 15% is held by the ten largest clones. Material: peripheral blood mononuclear cells (PBMCs). The receptors were gathered from a man between 18 and 35 years old with type 2 diabetes.

The chain links TRBV20-1 to TRBJ2-7, with 8 bases fitting TRBD2. The CDR3 is 14 residues long. Germline CDR1 and CDR2: DFQATT and SNEGSKA (reference sequence). The DNA for the CDR3 is TGCAGCGTTGCCCGCTCGGGAGGGCCGAACGAGCAGTACTTC. It is translated as CSVARSGGPNEQYF.

Only a few counts were recorded for this clonotype. This chain links TRBV12-3 or TRBV12-4 with TRBJ1-1; D gene uncertain. V was shortened by 2 bases and J by 0 bases, with 19 bases between the two germline ends. This CDR3 has 18 residues. The CDR3 bases are TGTGCCAGCAGTTTATTAAGGGAGAGTTACCTTATGAACACTGAAGCTTTCTTT. It specifies CASSLLRESYLMNTEAFF.